This T cell receptor beta chain comes out of a study of regulatory T cells in long-lasting Graves disease. Study-wide points: Having few samples may have compromised the accuracy. The work looked only at peripheral blood and did not look at thyroid tissue.

There are many counts of this clonotype. The antigen remains undetermined. The authors built TCR beta libraries using iRepertoire HTBI primers and Arm-PCR of CDR3 regions. From the multiplex PCR reads, TCRdb called clonotypes with MiXCR, one entry per CDR3 protein. The data show around 480,000 distinct CDR3 sequences, more than 15% seen once. The V and J ends lost 3 bases and 2 bases respectively, with 10 bases between them. This CDR3 has 14 amino acids. Looked up from germline, CDR1 is LGHNT and CDR2 is FRNRAP. Time point reported: newly diagnosed GD, antithyroid drugs for less than 3 months. RNA from PBMCs was the source of the TCR library. This sample also belongs to another study, concerning T cells in Graves' hyperthyroidism and ophthalmopathy. This second report adds: First-round RT-PCR of the TCR CDR3 relied on the HTBI primer set.

Sequencing used peripheral blood mononuclear cells (PBMCs), obtained at new diagnosis, from a patient treated with antithyroid drugs. The receptor was derived from a middle-aged woman with Graves disease. The chain employs TRBV12-5 and TRBJ1-2; D not certain. The CDR3 nucleotides are TGTGCTAGTGGTTTAGGTCCGGACAACTATGGCTACACCTTC. It translates to CASGLGPDNYGYTF.